A single sample gave rise to the 10 T cell receptor beta chains below, sequenced in a study of PD-1 blockade in classical Hodgkin lymphoma. Time point denoted: cycle 4 day 1 (C4D1), after five to seven weeks of nivolumab. Brentuximab vedotin exposure varied, and every patient relapsed after autologous stem cell transplantation. Sequencing was performed with immunoSEQ multiplex PCR; in TCRdb, only in-frame clones are kept and a portion is missing. Here the sample spans 23,000 or so clones, around 85% being singletons. This material consisted of peripheral blood mononuclear cells (PBMCs), taken before the fourth cycle of nivolumab. The receptors shown here come from a human donor with classical Hodgkin lymphoma.

This CDR3 is CASSIGMGLAGADTQYF. CDR3 nucleotides: TGTGCCAGTAGTATAGGCATGGGACTAGCGGGAGCAGATACGCAGTATTTT. V usage is TRBV19 and J usage is TRBJ2-3, with TRBD2 identical over 14 bases. V shed 1 base and J 4 bases; nucleotides not matched to a gene: 4. This CDR3 contains 17 residues. Germline V lookup: CDR1 LNHDA, CDR2 SQIVND (reference sequence).

The V call is TRBV7-2, the J call TRBJ2-5, with TRBD2 matching over 12 bases. The CDR3 length is 19 residues. The V gene end was trimmed by 1 base and the J gene end by 4 bases; junction bases not matched to a gene: 13. Germline loops: CDR1 SGHTA, CDR2 FQGNSA. The CDR3 loop reads CASSLGASGGAGGRETQYF. The CDR3 DNA is TGTGCCAGCAGCTTAGGGGCTAGCGGGGGGGCAGGAGGAAGAGAGACCCAGTACTTC.

This sequence joins TRBV11-2 and TRBJ2-1; 10 bases are shared with TRBD2. CDR3 length equals 15 residues. The V and J ends lost 8 bases and 7 bases, in that order; junction bases with no gene match: 11. Germline values: CDR1 SGHAT, CDR2 FQNNGV. CDR3 sequence: CASSRASGSLNEQFF. Here the CDR3 DNA reads TGTGCCAGCTCTAGGGCTAGCGGGAGTTTGAATGAGCAGTTCTTC.

The chain recombines TRBV5-1 with TRBJ1-2, with TRBD1 matching 8 bases. The CDR3 length is 14 residues. Germline CDR1 is SGHRS and CDR2 is YFSETQ. The V and J ends lost 3 bases and 4 bases, in that order; junction bases with no gene match: 5. The CDR3: CASSSGTGTYGYTF. CDR3 coding DNA: TGCGCCAGCAGCTCCGGGACAGGTACCTATGGCTACACCTTC.

This sequence joins TRBV7-3 and TRBJ2-2, with a possible D match to TRBD2 (5 bases). This CDR3 has 16 residues. CDR1 SGHTA and CDR2 FQGTGA come from the germline V gene. The V end lost 1 base, the J end lost 6 bases, and 15 bases lay between the germline ends. The CDR3 DNA sequence: TGTGCCAGCAGCTTAAACCCCATCGGGGTTGCCGGGGAGCTGTTTTTT. Translating gives CASSLNPIGVAGELFF.

V and J are TRBV4-3 and TRBJ2-7, with TRBD2 matching over 11 bases. The CDR3 length is 16 residues. Trimming at V came to 5 bases and at J to 5 bases, leaving 11 bases not matched to a gene. CDR1 is LGHNA and CDR2 is YSLEER in the germline V gene. This chain's CDR3 is CASSSHLSGGADEQYF. CDR3 sequence (DNA): TGCGCCAGCAGCTCTCACCTTAGCGGGGGGGCGGACGAGCAGTACTTC.

V usage is TRBV29-1 and J usage is TRBJ1-2; no firm D call. The CDR3 is 12 amino acids. The germline V and J ends were trimmed by 1 base and 6 bases, with 9 bases remaining between them. The germline V gene encodes CDR1 SQVTM and CDR2 ANQGSEA. CDR3 bases: TGCAGCGTTGAAGGGTCAGTTAATGGCTACACCTTC. It is translated as CSVEGSVNGYTF.

This chain connects TRBV27 to TRBJ2-7, with unresolved D. Germline V gene sequence: CDR1 MNHEY, CDR2 SMNVEV (reference sequence). CDR3 size: 15 residues. Trimming took 5 bases from V and 6 from J, leaving 20 bases between them. The chain's CDR3 is CASSLGRSSPREQYF. In nucleotides, the CDR3 is TGTGCCAGCAGTCTGGGCCGCAGCAGTCCCCGCGAGCAGTACTTC.

This rearrangement joins TRBV5-4 to TRBJ2-7; 7 bases agree with TRBD1. V lost 0 bases to trimming and J lost 3 bases; unmatched junction nucleotides: 6. This CDR3 is 15 amino acids long. CDR1 and CDR2 (germline): SGHNT, YYREEE (reference sequence). The CDR3 region has the DNA TGTGCCAGCAGCTTGGGGGGAACAGGGGTCTACGAGCAGTACTTC. It is translated as CASSLGGTGVYEQYF.

The CDR3: CSVPQGSGGELFF. The CDR3 DNA follows: TGCAGCGTTCCCCAGGGATCGGGCGGGGAGCTGTTTTTT. The chain uses TRBV29-1 and TRBJ2-2, with D perhaps TRBD1 (5 bases). Germline CDR1 and CDR2: SQVTM and ANQGSEA. Trimming stripped 5 bases from V and 7 bases from J, with 14 bases between. The CDR3 loop spans 13 amino acids.